This is a list of T cell receptor beta chains from one sample in a study of T-cell reconstitution after alpha-beta-depleted transplantation in children. TCRdb ran MiXCR on the PCR reads and lists one entry per CDR3 protein. The sample yields a few hundred thousand distinct CDR3 sequences, roughly 18% seen once. This specimen was PBMCs from the stem cell graft donor, taken from the stem cell graft. The receptor set was obtained from a human donor who donated a stem cell graft to a child with acute lymphoblastic leukemia. Each CDR3 is given with its conserved first and last residue. A D gene is named only where the DNA matches it firmly. Some rows have no size entry. The others give once, few or many, or a class for an expanded clone.

abundance: -
v_gene: TRBV5-1
d_gene: TRBD1
j_gene: TRBJ1-2
CDR3nt: TGCGCCAGCAGCTTCGACAGGGGTGGCTACACCTTC
CDR3aa: CASSFDRGGYTF

abundance: -
v_gene: TRBV24-1
d_gene: TRBD2
j_gene: TRBJ2-2
CDR3nt: TGTGCCACCAGTGGGACTAGCGGGTTTCTGAACACCGGGGAGCTGTTTTTT
CDR3aa: CATSGTSGFLNTGELFF

abundance: -
v_gene: TRBV5-4
d_gene: -
j_gene: TRBJ1-2
CDR3nt: TGTGCCAGCAGCCCGGGGACCTATACTAACTATGGCTACACCTTC
CDR3aa: CASSPGTYTNYGYTF

abundance: few
v_gene: TRBV30
d_gene: -
j_gene: TRBJ1-1
CDR3nt: TGTGCCTGGAGATCCGATTTGAGGACTGAAGCTTTCTTT
CDR3aa: CAWRSDLRTEAFF

abundance: -
v_gene: TRBV12-3/TRBV12-4
d_gene: TRBD1
j_gene: TRBJ2-5
CDR3nt: TGTGCCAGCAGCGGAACAGGGGATCCGTACCAAGAGACCCAGTACTTC
CDR3aa: CASSGTGDPYQETQYF

abundance: few
v_gene: TRBV7-9
d_gene: -
j_gene: TRBJ2-2
CDR3nt: TGTGCCAGCAGCTACGGGTCGGGGGAGCTGTTTTTT
CDR3aa: CASSYGSGELFF

abundance: few
v_gene: TRBV4-1
d_gene: TRBD1
j_gene: TRBJ2-1
CDR3nt: TGCGCCAGCCGCCGGGACAGGGGATACAATGAGCAGTTCTTC
CDR3aa: CASRRDRGYNEQFF

abundance: -
v_gene: TRBV5-1
d_gene: -
j_gene: TRBJ2-7
CDR3nt: TGCGCCAGCAGCTTGGGTCCGGGTTCGAAGTACGAGCAGTACTTC
CDR3aa: CASSLGPGSKYEQYF

abundance: few
v_gene: TRBV5-6
d_gene: -
j_gene: TRBJ2-7
CDR3nt: TGTGCCAGCAGCTTGGCCGGGACACCTACTGAAGAGCAGTACTTC
CDR3aa: CASSLAGTPTEEQYF

abundance: -
v_gene: TRBV7-2
d_gene: TRBD1
j_gene: TRBJ2-4
CDR3nt: TGTGCCAGCAGCATGAACAGGGGAAACATTCAGTACTTC
CDR3aa: CASSMNRGNIQYF

abundance: -
v_gene: TRBV27
d_gene: -
j_gene: TRBJ1-2
CDR3nt: TGTGCCAGCAGTTTATCGTATCTAACAGCTACTAACTATGGCTACACCTTC
CDR3aa: CASSLSYLTATNYGYTF

abundance: few
v_gene: TRBV5-1
d_gene: -
j_gene: TRBJ2-1
CDR3nt: TGCGCCCCCATGGAATTTTATTTCGGGGCCCCAACCTACAATGAGCAGTTCTTC
CDR3aa: CAPMEFYFGAPTYNEQFF

abundance: -
v_gene: TRBV12-3/TRBV12-4
d_gene: -
j_gene: TRBJ2-3
CDR3nt: TGTGCCAGCAGTTTAATGGGGCTGGGAGATACGCAGTATTTT
CDR3aa: CASSLMGLGDTQYF

abundance: few
v_gene: TRBV5-1
d_gene: -
j_gene: TRBJ2-3
CDR3nt: TGCGCCAGCAGTGTTCGGGGGTGGAGCACAGATACGCAGTATTTT
CDR3aa: CASSVRGWSTDTQYF

abundance: -
v_gene: TRBV12-3/TRBV12-4
d_gene: TRBD2
j_gene: TRBJ2-1
CDR3nt: TGTGCCAGCAGTTTAGAGGCTAGCGGGTGGGGGTTC
CDR3aa: CASSLEASGWGF

abundance: many
v_gene: TRBV5-8
d_gene: -
j_gene: TRBJ2-6
CDR3nt: TGTGCCAGCAGCTTGATCGGGGCCAACGTCCTGACTTTC
CDR3aa: CASSLIGANVLTF

abundance: few
v_gene: TRBV6-5
d_gene: -
j_gene: TRBJ2-7
CDR3nt: TGTGCCAGCAGTTTACTCGGTGGGGGACTCCGCTCCTACGAGCAGTACTTC
CDR3aa: CASSLLGGGLRSYEQYF

abundance: few
v_gene: TRBV29-1
d_gene: -
j_gene: TRBJ1-1
CDR3nt: TGCAGCGGCCAGACCACGTTCAACACTGAAGCTTTCTTT
CDR3aa: CSGQTTFNTEAFF

abundance: -
v_gene: TRBV7-9
d_gene: -
j_gene: TRBJ2-7
CDR3nt: TGTGCCAGCAGCCCCCCGACCACCTACGAGCAGTACTTC
CDR3aa: CASSPPTTYEQYF

abundance: -
v_gene: TRBV6-1
d_gene: TRBD2
j_gene: TRBJ2-7
CDR3nt: TGTGCCAGCCAAGACGGGAGGACCCTGGAGGGGGAGCAGTACTTC
CDR3aa: CASQDGRTLEGEQYF

abundance: -
v_gene: TRBV12-3/TRBV12-4
d_gene: -
j_gene: TRBJ2-7
CDR3nt: TGTGCCAGCACCCCAACCCTAGCTCATGAGCAGTACTTC
CDR3aa: CASTPTLAHEQYF

abundance: -
v_gene: TRBV14
d_gene: -
j_gene: TRBJ2-7
CDR3nt: TGTGCCAGCAGCCAGACCTTCCTCGGATCCGAGCAGTACTTC
CDR3aa: CASSQTFLGSEQYF

abundance: many
v_gene: TRBV3-1
d_gene: TRBD2
j_gene: TRBJ2-5
CDR3nt: TGTGCCAGCAGCCCTGGACTGGCGGGAGACCAAGAGACCCAGTACTTC
CDR3aa: CASSPGLAGDQETQYF